This entry lists 23 T cell receptor beta chains sequenced from one sample in a study of T cells after yellow fever vaccination. TCRdb redid the calling of the 5' RACE reads with MiXCR, one entry per CDR3 protein. The table includes 120,000 or so distinct CDR3 sequences, approximately 14% detected once. The source was CD8+ T cells sorted from PBMCs, collected 5 days after the yellow fever booster vaccination. Receptors were obtained from a man aged 18 to 30 who received the YFV17D yellow fever vaccine.

The chain uses TRBV7-6 and TRBJ2-3, with a weak D call TRBD2 (6 bases). The germline V gene encodes CDR1 SGHVS and CDR2 FNYEAQ. V was cut by 3 bases and J by 0 bases, with 13 bases left in between. The CDR3 is 16 residues long. CDR3 loop: CASSFHTSTSTDTQYF. DNA for the CDR3: TGTGCCAGCAGCTTCCATACTAGCACTAGCACAGATACGCAGTATTTT.

The rearrangement uses TRBV6-1 and TRBJ2-3, with D unclear. There are 11 residues in the CDR3. Per the germline V gene, CDR1 is MNHNS and CDR2 is SASEGT. V shed 6 bases and J shed 7 bases, with 8 bases lying between them. In DNA, the CDR3 is TGTGCCAGCAGGCTCAGTCATACGCAGTATTTT. Encoded protein: CASRLSHTQYF.

The chain is built from TRBV29-1 and TRBJ2-7; D is uncertain. The germline gives CDR1 SQVTM, CDR2 ANQGSEA. The CDR3 consists of 11 residues. V was pared by 7 bases and J by 6 bases, with 13 bases between. CDR3 nucleotide sequence: TGCAGCGGTTTAGTAGTCGGCGAGCAGTACTTC. This codes for CSGLVVGEQYF.

This clonotype has only a few counts. This chain joins TRBV4-1 and TRBJ1-2, with D possibly TRBD1 on 6 matching bases. V was pared by 7 bases and J by 5 bases, with 14 bases between. Germline loops: CDR1 MGHRA, CDR2 YSYEKL. The CDR3 extends over 13 amino acids. The CDR3 sequence: CASNHDTGYGYTF. The CDR3 nucleotides read TGCGCCAGCAACCATGATACAGGGTATGGCTACACCTTC.

Many counts were recorded for this clonotype. This chain joins TRBV7-3 and TRBJ2-7; TRBD1 agrees at 8 bases. This CDR3 spans 15 amino acids. The germline gives CDR1 SGHTA, CDR2 FQGTGA. The junction had 12 bases not matched to a gene; V was cut back by 4 bases and J by 7 bases. Here the CDR3 reads CASSSGTGSQKEQYF. Written as DNA, the CDR3 is TGTGCCAGCAGCTCCGGGACAGGCTCCCAGAAGGAGCAGTACTTC.

This clonotype was counted a few times. The gene calls are TRBV4-3 and TRBJ2-3; either TRBD1 or TRBD2 may fit D (6 bases each). The germline V and J ends were trimmed by 0 bases and 2 bases, with 18 bases remaining between them. The germline gives CDR1 LGHNA, CDR2 YSLEER. The CDR3 is made up of 18 amino acids. DNA for the CDR3: TGCGCCAGCAGCCAAGATCATGGTGGGGGGCCGACCACAGATACGCAGTATTTT. Its protein is CASSQDHGGGPTTDTQYF.

This clonotype was counted a few times. The chain has TRBV7-9 and TRBJ2-2, with TRBD2 identical over 8 bases. CDR3 length equals 16 residues. With 4 bases clipped from V and 1 base from J, the junction kept 5 bases outside the gene matches. CDR1 and CDR2 from the germline V gene are SEHNR and FQNEAQ (reference sequence). Here the CDR3 reads CASSSSSGGNTGELFF. The CDR3 nucleotides read TGTGCCAGCAGCTCTTCAAGCGGGGGGAACACCGGGGAGCTGTTTTTT.

The table lists this clonotype with a few counts. The chain employs TRBV6-5 and TRBJ1-5; 8 bases align to TRBD1. From germline, CDR1 is MNHEY and CDR2 SVGAGI. V lost 2 bases, J lost 3 bases, and 3 bases stayed unmatched. The CDR3 is made up of 15 amino acids. CDR3 sequence: CASSYVQGDNQPQHF. DNA of the CDR3: TGTGCCAGCAGTTACGTACAGGGGGACAATCAGCCCCAGCATTTT.

The chain links TRBV6-5 to TRBJ1-4, with 10 bases that match TRBD1. Losses at the gene ends were 6 bases for V and 6 bases for J; bases not matched to a gene: 16. CDR1 is MNHEY, CDR2 SVGAGI, per germline. This CDR3 region has 18 residues. CDR3 DNA sequence: TGTGCCAGCAGGGGACAGGGGACCACCTGGACAAAGCATGAAAAACTGTTTTTT. Its translation is CASRGQGTTWTKHEKLFF.

In its sample, this clonotype was seen a few times. This chain links TRBV7-2 with TRBJ2-7; 7 nucleotides match TRBD2. Germline V gene data show CDR1 as SGHTA and CDR2 as FQGNSA. The length of the CDR3 is 15 residues. The V and J ends lost 6 bases and 0 bases, in that order; junction bases with no gene match: 8. The CDR3, as DNA: TGTGCCAGCAGTCCGACTAGGACTAGCTCCTACGAGCAGTACTTC. Encoded protein: CASSPTRTSSYEQYF.

The rearrangement uses TRBV6-1 and TRBJ2-3; D is perhaps TRBD1 (5 bases). The germline CDR1 and CDR2 sequences are MNHNS and SASEGT. Trimming left V 6 bases short and J 6 bases short, with 13 bases between. The CDR3 extends over 13 amino acids. The DNA for the CDR3 is TGTGCCAGCAGGTGGGGCGCTGGGGATACGCAGTATTTT. It yields the protein CASRWGAGDTQYF.

This clonotype was observed a handful of times. The V and J genes are TRBV11-2 and TRBJ2-3, with D perhaps matching TRBD1 (5 bases). The CDR3 is made up of 14 amino acids. Germline loops: CDR1 SGHAT, CDR2 FQNNGV. Trimming shortened V by 4 bases and J by 1 base, and 9 bases separated the two germline ends. The CDR3 DNA follows: TGTGCCAGCAGCTCCATGACAGGCACAGATACGCAGTATTTT. This gives the protein CASSSMTGTDTQYF.

This chain links TRBV5-6 with TRBJ2-7; possibly TRBD2 for D (5 bases). The CDR3 has 12 residues. Trimming left V 3 bases short and J 3 bases short, with 7 bases between. Germline CDR1 SGHDT, CDR2 YYEEEE. The CDR3 DNA follows: TGTGCCAGCAGCTCAGGACTCTACGAGCAGTACGTC. This sequence encodes CASSSGLYEQYV.

This clonotype has only a few counts. The chain is built from TRBV7-6 and TRBJ2-2; 9 nucleotides line up with TRBD1. The CDR3 runs 16 residues. In germline, CDR1 is SGHVS, CDR2 FNYEAQ. Trimming removed 5 bases from V and 4 bases from J; junction bases left unmatched: 8. CDR3 in amino acids: CASSPQGALGTGELFF. The CDR3 nucleotides are TGTGCCAGCAGCCCACAGGGGGCGTTGGGCACCGGGGAGCTGTTTTTT.

The chain links TRBV6-5 to TRBJ2-2; 10 positions match TRBD2. The CDR3 extends over 15 amino acids. CDR1 is MNHEY, CDR2 SVGAGI, per germline. V lost 6 bases, J lost 6 bases, and 7 bases stayed unmatched. Here the CDR3 reads CASSPTTSGSGELFF. CDR3 coding DNA: TGTGCCAGCAGCCCGACGACTAGCGGGTCCGGGGAGCTGTTTTTT.

Only a few counts were recorded for this clonotype. The chain carries TRBV7-6 and TRBJ2-3; D remains unclear. Per germline, CDR1 SGHVS and CDR2 FNYEAQ. The CDR3 has 13 amino acids. The V end lost 5 bases, the J end lost 0 bases, and 6 bases lay between the germline ends. CDR3 amino acids: CASSIGSTDTQYF. The CDR3 DNA sequence: TGTGCCAGCAGCATTGGTAGCACAGATACGCAGTATTTT.

The genes are TRBV7-9 and TRBJ1-1, with 10 bases lining up with TRBD1. There are 17 residues in the CDR3. Per germline, CDR1 SEHNR and CDR2 FQNEAQ (reference sequence). V trimming: 2 bases; J trimming: 0 bases; junction bases outside the gene matches: 6. CDR3 sequence reads: CASSLTTGGKLNTEAFF. In DNA form, the CDR3 reads TGTGCCAGCAGCTTAACGACAGGGGGCAAACTGAACACTGAAGCTTTCTTT.

This clonotype was counted between two and nine times. The chain recombines TRBV7-9 with TRBJ2-7; the D gene could be TRBD1 or TRBD2 (6 bases each). The length of the CDR3 is 13 residues. The germline V gene has CDR1 SEHNR and CDR2 FQNEAQ (reference sequence). V dropped 3 bases and J dropped 3 bases, with 9 bases sitting between them. The CDR3 bases are TGTGCCAGCAGCTTGGGGGGCTTCTACGAGCAGTACGTC. Its protein product is CASSLGGFYEQYV.

This rearrangement joins TRBV27 to TRBJ2-5; a possible D gene is TRBD1 (5 bases). V lost 6 bases, J lost 5 bases, and 22 bases lay in between. The CDR3 is made up of 16 amino acids. Looked up from germline, CDR1 is MNHEY and CDR2 is SMNVEV (reference sequence). The CDR3 DNA sequence: TGTGCCAGCAGCCCTAGTATAGGGGAAAGATGGGAGACCCAGTACTTC. Protein sequence: CASSPSIGERWETQYF.

The V and J genes are TRBV2 and TRBJ1-5; the D is unclear. CDR1 is SNHLY and CDR2 is FYNNEI in the germline V gene. Trimming removed 4 bases from V and 0 bases from J, with 10 bases in between. The CDR3 loop spans 15 amino acids. CDR3 sequence: CASSAGSYSNQPQHF. The CDR3 DNA sequence: TGTGCCAGCAGTGCGGGCAGCTATAGCAATCAGCCCCAGCATTTT.

V usage is TRBV9 and J usage is TRBJ2-3, with 9 nucleotides matching TRBD2. J was trimmed by 8 bases and V by 0 bases; bases with no gene match: 10. This CDR3 has 16 amino acids. CDR1 and CDR2 (germline): SGDLS, YYNGEE. The chain's CDR3 is CASSVGPSGVGGTQYF. The CDR3 DNA reads as TGTGCCAGCAGCGTAGGGCCTAGCGGGGTCGGCGGTACGCAGTATTTT.

This clonotype was detected only a few times. The rearrangement joins TRBV7-8 to TRBJ2-7; no clear D gene. CDR3 length equals 14 residues. Germline V lookup: CDR1 SGHVS, CDR2 FQNEAQ. V shed 4 bases and J shed 0 bases, with 10 bases lying between them. CDR3 sequence reads: CASSYARSSYEQYF. CDR3 DNA sequence: TGTGCCAGCAGCTACGCACGTAGCTCCTACGAGCAGTACTTC.

This clonotype showed up just a few times. V and J are TRBV12-3 or TRBV12-4 and TRBJ2-2, with a weak D call TRBD2 (5 bases). This CDR3 comprises 13 residues. V gave up 8 bases and J gave up 3 bases, with 10 bases separating them. The CDR3 here is CASSERDTGELFF. The CDR3 nucleotides are TGTGCCAGCTCCGAGAGGGACACCGGGGAGCTGTTTTTT.